The source of this TCR beta chain is a study of Graves' ophthalmopathy and Graves' hyperthyroidism. Findings and limits, study-wide: Blood also carried most expanded thyroid clonotypes exceeding 0.001 frequency. Ophthalmopathy progression cases were predicted by the model with approximately 66% sensitivity and approximately 76% specificity.

Patients in the hyperthyroidism group, adults aged 18 to 65, were newly diagnosed, under 2 months' duration. Uncontrolled infections, other autoimmune diseases, pregnancy or lactation barred patients from enrollment. From RNA, the CDR3 regions of TCR beta chains were amplified and sequenced. First-round RT-PCR relied on HTBI primers, and a second-round multiplex PCR came next. MiXCR, applied by TCRdb to the multiplex PCR reads, yields one record per CDR3 protein. This table holds about 1.2 million distinct CDR3 sequences, about 36% found once. The CDR3 runs 12 residues. V gave up 6 bases and J gave up 8 bases, with 16 bases separating them. The V gene's germline CDR1 is SQVTM and CDR2 ANQGSEA. Concerning this clonotype itself: Its specificity is not known.

This chain links TRBV29-1 with TRBJ1-2; D might be TRBD1 (6 bases). The source of this sequence is an adult man with Graves' hyperthyroidism. Sequencing used peripheral blood or thyroid tissue (not recorded which). DNA for the CDR3: TGCAGCGTAACACAGGGTTCGAACGGCTACACCTTC. Its translation: CSVTQGSNGYTF.